Listed below are T cell receptor beta chains from one sample, sequenced in a study of cytomegalovirus exposure and HLA in healthy donors. Some clones are missing from TCRdb's copy, which holds only in-frame ones; the method was immunoSEQ multiplex PCR. The sample includes approximately 170,000 clones, roughly two thirds of them seen just once. The sample comprised PBMCs. These receptors were collected from a woman in her late teens or twenties in good health and CMV-seropositive. The CDR3 runs from the conserved cysteine through the conserved F or W. Each record gives: V gene, D gene, J gene, clone size, CDR3 protein, CDR3 DNA. The D gene is left open where the match is weak. Size values are once, few and many counts, or a class for expanded clones, and some rows have none.

V: TRBV28; D: .; J: TRBJ2-7; size: .; CDR3: CASILRYGSYEQYF; DNA: TGTGCCAGCATCCTGAGATACGGGTCCTACGAGCAGTACTTC
V: TRBV9; D: .; J: TRBJ2-3; size: .; CDR3: CASSSRTAPGGDTQYF; DNA: TGTGCCAGCAGCTCCAGGACGGCACCTGGGGGGGATACGCAGTATTTT
V: TRBV28; D: .; J: TRBJ1-2; size: .; CDR3: CASSSPTAGRYRGYTF; DNA: TGTGCCAGCAGTTCGCCCACTGCGGGGCGATATCGTGGCTACACCTTC
V: TRBV7-2; D: .; J: TRBJ2-7; size: .; CDR3: CASSLGGGGHEQYF; DNA: TGTGCCAGCAGCTTAGGAGGGGGGGGCCACGAGCAGTACTTC
V: TRBV6-9; D: .; J: TRBJ2-1; size: few; CDR3: CASTCRGGASNEQFF; DNA: TGTGCCAGCACCTGTAGGGGGGGGGCCTCCAATGAGCAGTTCTTC
V: TRBV5-1; D: .; J: TRBJ2-7; size: .; CDR3: CASSLVRASYEQYF; DNA: TGCGCCAGCAGCTTGGTCAGGGCCTCCTACGAGCAGTACTTC
V: TRBV2; D: .; J: TRBJ1-4; size: few; CDR3: CASSWGGTDEKLFF; DNA: TGTGCCAGCAGTTGGGGGGGTACTGATGAAAAACTGTTTTTT
V: TRBV27; D: TRBD1; J: TRBJ2-3; size: .; CDR3: CASSLSGLWGTGGLTDTQYF; DNA: TGTGCCAGCAGTTTATCGGGTCTTTGGGGGACAGGGGGTCTGACAGATACGCAGTATTTT
V: TRBV5-4; D: TRBD2; J: TRBJ2-7; size: once; CDR3: CASSSGGAYEQYF; DNA: TGTGCCAGCAGCTCGGGGGGGGCCTACGAGCAGTACTTC
V: TRBV19; D: .; J: TRBJ1-3; size: .; CDR3: CASSPSQGKGGNTIYF; DNA: TGTGCCAGTAGCCCCTCCCAGGGGAAAGGTGGAAACACCATATATTTT
V: TRBV19; D: TRBD1; J: TRBJ1-2; size: .; CDR3: CASSGGTEALTNYGYTF; DNA: TGTGCCAGTAGTGGTGGGACAGAGGCCCTCACTAACTATGGCTACACCTTC
V: TRBV5-4; D: .; J: TRBJ2-4; size: .; CDR3: CASSLPVAGAKNIQYF; DNA: TGTGCCAGCAGCTTACCGGTCGCAGGAGCCAAAAACATTCAGTACTTC
V: TRBV27; D: TRBD2; J: TRBJ2-1; size: .; CDR3: CASSPSGGPYNEQFF; DNA: TGTGCCAGCAGCCCCAGCGGGGGACCCTACAATGAGCAGTTCTTC
V: TRBV12-5; D: TRBD2; J: TRBJ2-5; size: .; CDR3: CASGLGLGLAGAGETQYF; DNA: TGTGCTAGTGGTTTGGGGCTAGGACTAGCGGGGGCAGGGGAGACCCAGTACTTC
V: TRBV18; D: .; J: TRBJ2-1; size: once; CDR3: CASSPPPLWVTGDNEQFF; DNA: TGTGCCAGCTCACCACCCCCCCTTTGGGTGACAGGAGACAATGAGCAGTTCTTC
V: TRBV7-7; D: TRBD2; J: TRBJ2-5; size: .; CDR3: CASSLDSGAGETQYF; DNA: TGTGCTAGCAGCTTGGATAGCGGGGCGGGGGAGACCCAGTACTTC
V: TRBV6-1; D: TRBD1; J: TRBJ1-4; size: .; CDR3: CAARKGTENEKLFF; DNA: TGTGCCGCCCGGAAGGGGACAGAGAATGAAAAACTGTTTTTT
V: TRBV29-1; D: .; J: TRBJ1-5; size: .; CDR3: CSVREAGNQPQHF; DNA: TGCAGCGTCCGAGAGGCAGGGAATCAGCCCCAGCATTTT
V: TRBV7-2; D: .; J: TRBJ2-3; size: .; CDR3: CASSLEGGLGDTQYF; DNA: TGTGCCAGCAGCTTAGAGGGGGGGCTTGGAGATACGCAGTATTTT
V: TRBV7-2; D: .; J: TRBJ2-5; size: .; CDR3: CASSFLTGAQGTQYF; DNA: TGTGCCAGCAGCTTTCTGACCGGCGCCCAGGGGACCCAGTACTTC
V: TRBV28; D: .; J: TRBJ2-5; size: .; CDR3: CASSFYQETQYF; DNA: TGTGCCAGCAGTTTTTATCAAGAGACCCAGTACTTC
V: TRBV7-2; D: TRBD2; J: TRBJ2-5; size: few; CDR3: CASSFAGGIWTETQYF; DNA: TGTGCCAGCAGCTTTGCGGGGGGGATTTGGACGGAGACCCAGTACTTC
V: TRBV30; D: .; J: TRBJ1-1; size: .; CDR3: CAWRTLANTEAFF; DNA: TGTGCCTGGAGAACCTTAGCGAACACTGAAGCTTTCTTT
V: TRBV14; D: .; J: TRBJ2-5; size: once; CDR3: CASSRGWGPHQETQYF; DNA: TGTGCCAGCAGCCGAGGCTGGGGGCCCCATCAAGAGACCCAGTACTTC
V: TRBV6-5; D: TRBD1; J: TRBJ2-7; size: .; CDR3: CASRNSGGTRGEQYF; DNA: TGTGCCAGCAGAAACTCAGGGGGTACCAGGGGCGAGCAGTACTTC
V: TRBV27; D: .; J: TRBJ2-1; size: .; CDR3: CASSLGGSSYNEQFF; DNA: TGTGCCAGCAGCCTAGGAGGGAGCTCCTACAATGAGCAGTTCTTC
V: TRBV9; D: TRBD1; J: TRBJ2-5; size: few; CDR3: CASSPRQGKETQYF; DNA: TGTGCCAGCAGCCCCCGACAGGGGAAGGAGACCCAGTACTTC
V: TRBV5-6; D: .; J: TRBJ2-6; size: .; CDR3: CASSPGYGANVLTF; DNA: TGTGCCAGCAGCCCAGGGTATGGGGCCAACGTCCTGACTTTC
V: TRBV19; D: .; J: TRBJ2-2; size: .; CDR3: CASSIGGFGELFF; DNA: TGTGCCAGTAGTATTGGGGGGTTCGGGGAGCTGTTTTTT
V: TRBV7-8; D: TRBD1; J: TRBJ1-4; size: .; CDR3: CASSTGGLGNEKLFF; DNA: TGTGCCAGCAGCACAGGGGGCTTGGGTAATGAAAAACTGTTTTTT
V: TRBV13; D: TRBD1; J: TRBJ2-7; size: .; CDR3: CASSSGTGTLYEQYF; DNA: TGTGCCAGCAGTTCCGGGACAGGGACCCTTTACGAGCAGTACTTC
V: TRBV7-6; D: TRBD1; J: TRBJ1-1; size: .; CDR3: CASSLDRGLDEAFF; DNA: TGTGCCAGCAGCTTAGACAGGGGGCTAGATGAAGCTTTCTTT
V: TRBV7-9; D: .; J: TRBJ1-2; size: .; CDR3: CASSRSRDGYTF; DNA: TGTGCCAGCAGCCGCTCCCGGGATGGCTACACCTTC
V: TRBV5-5; D: TRBD1; J: TRBJ1-2; size: .; CDR3: CASSLFQGANYGYTF; DNA: TGTGCCAGCAGCCTTTTCCAGGGGGCAAACTATGGCTACACCTTC
V: TRBV28; D: TRBD1; J: TRBJ2-1; size: .; CDR3: CASSLSEWDRVQTGEQFF; DNA: TGTGCCAGCAGTTTATCTGAGTGGGACAGGGTTCAGACTGGTGAGCAGTTCTTC
V: TRBV18; D: TRBD1; J: TRBJ2-7; size: .; CDR3: CASSYAPGTGAYEQYF; DNA: TGTGCCAGCTCCTACGCCCCCGGGACAGGTGCCTACGAGCAGTACTTC
V: TRBV5-6; D: .; J: TRBJ1-1; size: .; CDR3: CASSRNRISGFTEAFF; DNA: TGTGCCAGCAGCCGGAATAGGATCTCAGGGTTCACTGAAGCTTTCTTT
V: TRBV6-1; D: TRBD1; J: TRBJ1-4; size: once; CDR3: CASSEAYLRDRGDEKLFF; DNA: TGTGCCAGCAGTGAAGCCTATCTCCGGGACAGGGGCGATGAAAAACTGTTTTTT
V: TRBV6-5; D: .; J: TRBJ1-1; size: .; CDR3: CASSQRARMNTEAFF; DNA: TGTGCCAGCAGCCAACGAGCTCGAATGAACACTGAAGCTTTCTTT
V: TRBV7-9; D: .; J: TRBJ2-1; size: once; CDR3: CASSRDTYNEQFF; DNA: TGTGCCAGCAGCCGGGACACCTACAATGAGCAGTTCTTC
V: TRBV15; D: TRBD2; J: TRBJ2-1; size: few; CDR3: CATSRKRERNNEQFF; DNA: TGTGCCACCAGCAGGAAGCGGGAGCGCAACAATGAGCAGTTCTTC
V: TRBV7-9; D: .; J: TRBJ1-1; size: once; CDR3: CASSPSFELNTEAFF; DNA: TGTGCCAGCAGCCCGTCGTTCGAGCTGAACACTGAAGCTTTCTTT
V: TRBV6-6; D: TRBD1; J: TRBJ1-6; size: once; CDR3: CASRTGTTGYLSPLHF; DNA: TGTGCCAGCAGAACGGGTACGACAGGGTACCTCTCACCCCTCCACTTT
V: TRBV27; D: .; J: TRBJ1-6; size: .; CDR3: CASSFWREGSPLHF; DNA: TGTGCCAGCAGTTTTTGGAGGGAGGGTTCACCCCTCCACTTT
V: TRBV28; D: TRBD1; J: TRBJ2-7; size: .; CDR3: CASRTGGIYEQYF; DNA: TGTGCCAGCAGAACAGGGGGCATTTACGAGCAGTACTTC
V: TRBV19; D: TRBD1; J: TRBJ2-5; size: once; CDR3: CASSVLGNRGPQETQYF; DNA: TGTGCCAGTAGCGTCTTGGGGAACAGGGGGCCTCAAGAGACCCAGTACTTC
V: TRBV30; D: .; J: TRBJ1-5; size: .; CDR3: CAWSVGVGGRSKIQPQHF; DNA: TGTGCCTGGAGTGTAGGGGTCGGGGGGCGATCTAAGATCCAGCCCCAGCATTTT
V: TRBV30; D: .; J: TRBJ2-1; size: .; CDR3: CAWNTNNEQFF; DNA: TGTGCCTGGAACACCAACAATGAGCAGTTCTTC
V: TRBV18; D: TRBD1; J: TRBJ1-3; size: .; CDR3: CASSPGTVSGNTIYF; DNA: TGTGCCAGCTCACCTGGGACAGTCTCTGGAAACACCATATATTTT
V: TRBV5-1; D: TRBD2; J: TRBJ2-1; size: few; CDR3: CASSLAGLADEYNEQFF; DNA: TGCGCCAGCAGCTTGGCGGGACTAGCGGACGAATACAATGAGCAGTTCTTC